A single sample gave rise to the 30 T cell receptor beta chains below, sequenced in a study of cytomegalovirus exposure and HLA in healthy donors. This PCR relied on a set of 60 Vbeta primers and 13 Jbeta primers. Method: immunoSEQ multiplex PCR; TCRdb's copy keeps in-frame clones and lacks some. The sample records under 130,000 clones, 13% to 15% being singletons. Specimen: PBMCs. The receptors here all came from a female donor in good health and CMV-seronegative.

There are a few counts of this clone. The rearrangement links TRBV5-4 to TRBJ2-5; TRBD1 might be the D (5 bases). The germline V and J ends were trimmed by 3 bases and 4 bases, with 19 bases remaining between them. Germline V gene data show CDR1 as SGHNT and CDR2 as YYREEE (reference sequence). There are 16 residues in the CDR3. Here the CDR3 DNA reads TGTGCCAGCAGCTCCCTGACCCGCAGGGCAGGAGAGACCCAGTACTTC. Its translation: CASSSLTRRAGETQYF. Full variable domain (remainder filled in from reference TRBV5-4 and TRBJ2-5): ETGVTQSPTHLIKTRGQQVTLRCSSQSGHNTVSWYQQALGQGPQFIFQYYREEENGRGNFPPRFSGLQFPNYSSELNVNALELDDSALYLCASSSLTRRAGETQYFGPGTRLLVL.

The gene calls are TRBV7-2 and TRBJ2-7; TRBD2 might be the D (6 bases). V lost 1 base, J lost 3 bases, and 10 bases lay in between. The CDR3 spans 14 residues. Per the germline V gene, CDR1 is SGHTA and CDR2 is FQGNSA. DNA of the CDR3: TGTGCCAGCAGCTTAGAACCCGGGGGCTACGAGCAGTACTTC. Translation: CASSLEPGGYEQYF.

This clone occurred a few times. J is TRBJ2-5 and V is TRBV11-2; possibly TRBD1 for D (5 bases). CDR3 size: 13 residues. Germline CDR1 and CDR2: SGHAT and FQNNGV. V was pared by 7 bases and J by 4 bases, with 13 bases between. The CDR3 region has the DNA TGTGCCAGCACCCCTTCCAGGGCAGAGACCCAGTACTTC. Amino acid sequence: CASTPSRAETQYF.

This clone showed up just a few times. The CDR3 DNA reads TGTGCCAGCAGCTTCCCGGGACTAGGGAACTACGAGCAGTACTTC. It specifies CASSFPGLGNYEQYF. This chain links TRBV7-2 with TRBJ2-7; TRBD2 matches 8 bases. Germline V gene sequence: CDR1 SGHTA, CDR2 FQGNSA. This CDR3 is 15 amino acids long. The trim removed 3 bases at V and 3 bases at J, leaving 7 bases unmatched.

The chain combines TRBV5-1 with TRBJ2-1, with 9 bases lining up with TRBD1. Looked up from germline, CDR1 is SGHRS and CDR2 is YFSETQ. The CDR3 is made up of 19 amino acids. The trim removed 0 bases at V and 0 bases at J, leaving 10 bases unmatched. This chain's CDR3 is CASSLGTGGSLSSYNEQFF. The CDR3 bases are TGCGCCAGCAGCTTGGGCACAGGGGGCTCCCTCAGCTCCTACAATGAGCAGTTCTTC.

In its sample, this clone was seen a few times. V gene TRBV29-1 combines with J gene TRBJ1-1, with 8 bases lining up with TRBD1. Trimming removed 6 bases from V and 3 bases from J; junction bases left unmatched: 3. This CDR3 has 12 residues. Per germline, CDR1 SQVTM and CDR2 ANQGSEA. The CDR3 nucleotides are TGCAGCGTCAACAGGGGGGACACTGAAGCTTTCTTT. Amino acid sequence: CSVNRGDTEAFF.

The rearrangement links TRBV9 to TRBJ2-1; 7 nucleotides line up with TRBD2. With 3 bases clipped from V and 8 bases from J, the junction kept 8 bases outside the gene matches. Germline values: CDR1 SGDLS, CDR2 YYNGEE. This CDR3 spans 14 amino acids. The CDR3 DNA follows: TGTGCCAGCAGCGAATGGACTAGTAGCGATGAGCAGTTCTTC. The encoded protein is CASSEWTSSDEQFF. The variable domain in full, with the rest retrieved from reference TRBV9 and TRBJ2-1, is DSGVTQTPKHLITATGQRVTLRCSPRSGDLSVYWYQQSLDQGLQFLIQYYNGEERAKGNILERFSAQQFPDLHSELNLSSLELGDSALYFCASSEWTSSDEQFFGPGTRLTVL.

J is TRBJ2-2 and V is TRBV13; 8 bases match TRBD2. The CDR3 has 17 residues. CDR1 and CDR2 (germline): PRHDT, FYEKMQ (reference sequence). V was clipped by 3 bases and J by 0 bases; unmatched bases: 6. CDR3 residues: CASSFRSGSANTGELFF. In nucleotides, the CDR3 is TGTGCCAGCAGCTTCAGGAGCGGGAGCGCGAACACCGGGGAGCTGTTTTTT. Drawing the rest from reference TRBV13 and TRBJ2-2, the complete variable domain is AAGVIQSPRHLIKEKRETATLKCYPIPRHDTVYWYQQGPGQDPQFLISFYEKMQSDKGSIPDRFSAQQFSDYHSELNMSSLELGDSALYFCASSFRSGSANTGELFFGEGSRLTVL.

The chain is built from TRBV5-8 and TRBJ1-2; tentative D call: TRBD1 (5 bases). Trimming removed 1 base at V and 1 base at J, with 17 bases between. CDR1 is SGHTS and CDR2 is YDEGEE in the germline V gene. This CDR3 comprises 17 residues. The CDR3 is CASSLFSAGPLNYGYTF. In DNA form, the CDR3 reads TGTGCCAGCAGCTTGTTTTCGGCAGGGCCACTTAACTATGGCTACACCTTC. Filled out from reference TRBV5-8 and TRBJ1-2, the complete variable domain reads EAGVTQSPTHLIKTRGQQATLRCSPISGHTSVYWYQQALGLGLQFLLWYDEGEERNRGNFPPRFSGRQFPNYSSELNVNALELEDSALYLCASSLFSAGPLNYGYTFGSGTRLTVV.

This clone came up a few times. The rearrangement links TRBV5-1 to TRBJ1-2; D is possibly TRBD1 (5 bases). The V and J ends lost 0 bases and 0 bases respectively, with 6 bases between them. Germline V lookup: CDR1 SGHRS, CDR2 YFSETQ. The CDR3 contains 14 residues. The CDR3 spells CASSLDRSNYGYTF. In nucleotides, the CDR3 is TGCGCCAGCAGCTTGGACAGGTCTAACTATGGCTACACCTTC. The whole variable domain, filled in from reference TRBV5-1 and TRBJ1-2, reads KAGVTQTPRYLIKTRGQQVTLSCSPISGHRSVSWYQQTPGQGLQFLFEYFSETQRNKGNFPGRFSGRQFSNSRSEMNVSTLELGDSALYLCASSLDRSNYGYTFGSGTRLTVV.

This chain's CDR3 is CASTVNQGSYEQYF. CDR3 DNA: TGTGCCAGCACTGTAAACCAGGGATCCTACGAGCAGTACTTC. The V call is TRBV2, the J call TRBJ2-7; D may be TRBD1 (5 bases). Germline loops: CDR1 SNHLY, CDR2 FYNNEI. V lost 7 bases and J lost 1, with 14 bases in between. CDR3 length: 14 residues.

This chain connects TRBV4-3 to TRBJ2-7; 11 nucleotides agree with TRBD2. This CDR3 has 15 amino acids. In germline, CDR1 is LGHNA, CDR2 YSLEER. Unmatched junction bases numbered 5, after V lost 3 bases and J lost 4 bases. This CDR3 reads CASSHRLAGSYEQYF. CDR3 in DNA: TGCGCCAGCAGCCATCGACTAGCGGGGTCTTACGAGCAGTACTTC.

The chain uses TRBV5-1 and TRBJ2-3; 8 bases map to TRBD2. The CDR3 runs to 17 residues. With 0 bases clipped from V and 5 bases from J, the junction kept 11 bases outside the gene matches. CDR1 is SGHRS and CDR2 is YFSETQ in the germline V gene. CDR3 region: CASSLGTQAGVGDTQYF. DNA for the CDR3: TGCGCCAGCAGCTTGGGGACCCAAGCGGGAGTGGGAGATACGCAGTATTTT.

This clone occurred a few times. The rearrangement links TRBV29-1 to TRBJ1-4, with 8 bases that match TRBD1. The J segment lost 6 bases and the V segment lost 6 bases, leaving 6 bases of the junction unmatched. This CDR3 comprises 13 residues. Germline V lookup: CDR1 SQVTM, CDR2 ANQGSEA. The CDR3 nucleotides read TGCAGCGTGCGGACAGGGAATGATGAAAAACTGTTTTTT. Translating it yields CSVRTGNDEKLFF.

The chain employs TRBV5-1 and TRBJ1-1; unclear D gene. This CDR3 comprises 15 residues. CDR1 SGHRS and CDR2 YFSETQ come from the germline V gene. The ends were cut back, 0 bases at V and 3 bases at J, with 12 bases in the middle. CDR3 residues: CASSLVGGRDTEAFF. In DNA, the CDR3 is TGCGCCAGCAGCTTGGTTGGAGGGAGGGACACTGAAGCTTTCTTT.

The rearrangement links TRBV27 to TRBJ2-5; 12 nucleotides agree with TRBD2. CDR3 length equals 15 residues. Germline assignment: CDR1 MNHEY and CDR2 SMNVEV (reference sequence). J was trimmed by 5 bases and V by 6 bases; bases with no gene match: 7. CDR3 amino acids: CASSQGLAGGETQYF. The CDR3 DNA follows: TGTGCCAGCAGCCAGGGACTAGCGGGTGGGGAGACCCAGTACTTC.

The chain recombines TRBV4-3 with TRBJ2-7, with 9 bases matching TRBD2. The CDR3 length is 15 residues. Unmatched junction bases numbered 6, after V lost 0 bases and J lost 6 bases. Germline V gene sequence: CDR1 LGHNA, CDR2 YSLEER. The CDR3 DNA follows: TGCGCCAGCAGCCAAGAGTTAGCGGGAGTAGGCGAGCAGTACTTC. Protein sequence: CASSQELAGVGEQYF.

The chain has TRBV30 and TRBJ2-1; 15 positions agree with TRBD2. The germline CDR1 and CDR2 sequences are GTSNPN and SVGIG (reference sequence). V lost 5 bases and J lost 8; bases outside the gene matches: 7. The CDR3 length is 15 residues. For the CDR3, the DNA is TGTGCCTGGGGACCGGGACTAGCGGGAGGCGATGAGCAGTTCTTC. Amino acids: CAWGPGLAGGDEQFF.

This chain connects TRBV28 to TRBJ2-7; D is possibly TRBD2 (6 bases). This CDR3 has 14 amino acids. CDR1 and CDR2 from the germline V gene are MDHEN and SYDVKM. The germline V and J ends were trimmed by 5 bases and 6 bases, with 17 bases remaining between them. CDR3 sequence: CASSLPGLISEQYF. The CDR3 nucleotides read TGTGCCAGCAGTCTCCCGGGACTCATCAGCGAGCAGTACTTC. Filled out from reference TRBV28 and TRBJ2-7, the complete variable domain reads DVKVTQSSRYLVKRTGEKVFLECVQDMDHENMFWYRQDPGLGLRLIYFSYDVKMKEKGDIPEGYSVSREKKERFSLILESASTNQTSMYLCASSLPGLISEQYFGPGTRLTVT.

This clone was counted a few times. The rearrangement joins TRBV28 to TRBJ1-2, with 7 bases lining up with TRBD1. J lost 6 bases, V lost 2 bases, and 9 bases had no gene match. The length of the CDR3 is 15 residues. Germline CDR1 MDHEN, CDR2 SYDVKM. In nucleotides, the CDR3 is TGTGCCAGCAGTTTACGGACCTGGACAGGTCATGGCTACACCTTC. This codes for CASSLRTWTGHGYTF.

In nucleotides, the CDR3 is TGCGCCAGCAGCCAAGACAGGCTTCTCTATGGCTACACCTTC. Protein product: CASSQDRLLYGYTF. This chain joins TRBV4-3 and TRBJ1-2; no firm D call. Germline assignment: CDR1 LGHNA and CDR2 YSLEER. The V gene lost 0 bases and the J gene lost 4 bases, with 9 bases spanning the gap. The CDR3 covers 14 residues.

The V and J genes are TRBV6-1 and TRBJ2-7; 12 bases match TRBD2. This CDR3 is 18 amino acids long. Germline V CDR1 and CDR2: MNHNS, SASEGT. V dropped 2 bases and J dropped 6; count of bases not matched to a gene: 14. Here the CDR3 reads CASSEYVGGGLAGIEQYF. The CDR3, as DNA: TGTGCCAGCAGTGAATACGTAGGTGGAGGACTAGCGGGAATCGAGCAGTACTTC.

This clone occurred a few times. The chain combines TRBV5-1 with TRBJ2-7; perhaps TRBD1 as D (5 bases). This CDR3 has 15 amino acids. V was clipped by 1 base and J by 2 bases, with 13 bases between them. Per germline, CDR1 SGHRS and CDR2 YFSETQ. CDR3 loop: CASSLSGNTAYEQYF. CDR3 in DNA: TGCGCCAGCAGCTTGTCAGGGAATACCGCCTACGAGCAGTACTTC. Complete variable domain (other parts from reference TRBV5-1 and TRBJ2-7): KAGVTQTPRYLIKTRGQQVTLSCSPISGHRSVSWYQQTPGQGLQFLFEYFSETQRNKGNFPGRFSGRQFSNSRSEMNVSTLELGDSALYLCASSLSGNTAYEQYFGPGTRLTVT.

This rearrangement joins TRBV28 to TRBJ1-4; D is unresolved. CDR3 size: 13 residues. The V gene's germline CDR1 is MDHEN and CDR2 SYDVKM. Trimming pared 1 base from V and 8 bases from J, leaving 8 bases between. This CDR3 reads CASSLFPGEKLFF. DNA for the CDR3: TGTGCCAGCAGTTTATTCCCGGGGGAAAAACTGTTTTTT.

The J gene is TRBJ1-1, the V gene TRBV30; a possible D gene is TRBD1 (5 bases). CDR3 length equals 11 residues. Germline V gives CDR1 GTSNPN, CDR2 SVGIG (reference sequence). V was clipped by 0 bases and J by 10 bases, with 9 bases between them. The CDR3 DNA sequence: TGTGCCTGGAGTGTAGGGGAGGGAGCTTTCTTT. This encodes CAWSVGEGAFF.

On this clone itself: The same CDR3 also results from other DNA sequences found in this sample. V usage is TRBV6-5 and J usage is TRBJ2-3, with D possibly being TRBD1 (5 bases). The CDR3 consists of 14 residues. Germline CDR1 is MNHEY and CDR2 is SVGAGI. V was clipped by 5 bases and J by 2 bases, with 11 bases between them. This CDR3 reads CASSGHGATDTQYF. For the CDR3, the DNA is TGTGCCAGCAGTGGGCATGGGGCCACAGATACGCAGTATTTT.

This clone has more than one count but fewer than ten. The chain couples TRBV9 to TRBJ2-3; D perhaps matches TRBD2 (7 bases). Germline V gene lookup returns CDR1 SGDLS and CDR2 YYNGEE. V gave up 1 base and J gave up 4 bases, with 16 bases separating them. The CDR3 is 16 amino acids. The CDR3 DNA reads TGTGCCAGCAGCGTATTAGGAGGGGGGGCCCCAGATACGCAGTATTTT. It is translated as CASSVLGGGAPDTQYF.

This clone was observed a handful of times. The CDR3 DNA reads TGTGCCAGCAGCTTAGCGGGACAGGCAATTAATTCACCCCTCCACTTT. Amino acid sequence: CASSLAGQAINSPLHF. The V gene is TRBV7-2, the J gene TRBJ1-6; 8 bases align to TRBD1. CDR1 and CDR2 from the germline V gene are SGHTA and FQGNSA. V was clipped by 0 bases and J by 6 bases; unmatched bases: 4. The CDR3 loop spans 16 amino acids.

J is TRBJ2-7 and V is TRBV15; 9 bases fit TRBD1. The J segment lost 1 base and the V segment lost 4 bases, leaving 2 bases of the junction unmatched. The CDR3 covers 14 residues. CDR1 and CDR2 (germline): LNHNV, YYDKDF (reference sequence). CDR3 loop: CATSMGQGSYEQYF. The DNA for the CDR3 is TGTGCCACCAGCATGGGACAGGGATCCTACGAGCAGTACTTC.

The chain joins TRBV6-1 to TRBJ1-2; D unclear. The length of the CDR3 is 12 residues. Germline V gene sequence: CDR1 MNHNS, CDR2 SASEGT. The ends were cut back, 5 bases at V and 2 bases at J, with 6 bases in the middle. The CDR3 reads CASSTENYGYTF. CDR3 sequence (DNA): TGTGCCAGCAGTACAGAGAACTATGGCTACACCTTC.